Each of the 29 T cell receptor beta chains below was sequenced from the same sample in a study of CD8+ T cells in alopecia areata. RNA, once extracted, was reverse transcribed into cDNA for use as the sequencing template. Sequencing was performed with immunoSEQ multiplex PCR; in TCRdb, only in-frame clones are kept and a portion is missing. The sample has roughly 150,000 clones; 80% to 90% are singletons. Sequencing used CD8+ T cells sorted from blood, obtained at week 0. The origin of the receptors is a human donor with alopecia areata.

The rearrangement uses TRBV29-1 and TRBJ2-3, with 13 nucleotides matching TRBD2. The CDR3 consists of 15 residues. Germline assignment: CDR1 SQVTM and CDR2 ANQGSEA. The ends lost 7 bases at V and 2 bases at J; junction bases unmatched: 6. The CDR3 loop is CSADTSGRVTDTQYF. As DNA, the CDR3 is TGCAGCGCCGATACTAGCGGGAGGGTCACAGATACGCAGTATTTT.

The J gene is TRBJ2-3, the V gene TRBV25-1, with D uncertain. CDR1 is MGHDK, CDR2 SYGVNS, per germline. V was clipped by 7 bases and J by 1 base, with 9 bases between them. The CDR3 extends over 13 amino acids. CDR3 DNA: TGTGCCAGCACGACTCCTGGCACAGATACGCAGTATTTT. Amino acid sequence: CASTTPGTDTQYF.

This sequence joins TRBV30 and TRBJ2-1, with TRBD2 identical over 9 bases. Germline CDR1 and CDR2: GTSNPN and SVGIG (reference sequence). Germline trimming cut 2 bases from V and 9 bases from J; bases unmatched to any gene: 5. The CDR3 runs 13 residues. CDR3 nucleotide sequence: TGTGCCTGGAGTAGTAGCGGGAGCGTTGAGCAGTTCTTC. Its protein is CAWSSSGSVEQFF.

The chain carries TRBV29-1 and TRBJ2-7, with D perhaps assigned TRBD1 or TRBD2 (6 bases each). The V end was cut by 6 bases, the J end by 2 bases, with 14 bases between. This CDR3 contains 13 residues. CDR1 is SQVTM and CDR2 is ANQGSEA in the germline V gene. CDR3 residues: CSVKGGGTYEQYF. In DNA, the CDR3 is TGCAGCGTAAAAGGAGGGGGGACCTACGAGCAGTACTTC.

The chain recombines TRBV7-8 with TRBJ1-4; TRBD1 might be the D (6 bases). This CDR3 comprises 17 residues. Germline-derived CDR1 and CDR2 are SGHVS and FQNEAQ. V was shortened by 0 bases and J by 7 bases, with 18 bases between the two germline ends. The CDR3 spells CASSLARGNSYGEKLFF. CDR3 sequence (DNA): TGTGCCAGCAGCTTAGCGAGGGGGAACAGTTACGGTGAAAAACTGTTTTTT.

The CDR3 DNA reads as TGTGCCAGCAGCCCCAGCAGCTTGGTGAGCGAGCAGTACTTC. Its protein product is CASSPSSLVSEQYF. The rearrangement links TRBV13 to TRBJ2-7, with D uncertain. Per germline, CDR1 PRHDT and CDR2 FYEKMQ (reference sequence). Trimming pared 5 bases from V and 6 bases from J, leaving 17 bases between. This CDR3 contains 14 residues. Full variable domain (outside the CDR3, taken from reference TRBV13 and TRBJ2-7): AAGVIQSPRHLIKEKRETATLKCYPIPRHDTVYWYQQGPGQDPQFLISFYEKMQSDKGSIPDRFSAQQFSDYHSELNMSSLELGDSALYFCASSPSSLVSEQYFGPGTRLTVT.

V is TRBV11-2 and J is TRBJ2-2, with D hard to call. CDR1 and CDR2 from the germline V gene are SGHAT and FQNNGV. The CDR3 covers 14 residues. V was shortened by 1 base and J by 0 bases, with 3 bases between the two germline ends. The CDR3 is CASSLAANTGELFF. CDR3 sequence (DNA): TGTGCCAGCAGCTTAGCGGCGAACACCGGGGAGCTGTTTTTT.

The chain joins TRBV29-1 to TRBJ1-2; D perhaps matches TRBD1 (5 bases). This CDR3 comprises 13 residues. With 7 bases removed from V and 4 bases from J, the gap between germline ends came to 16 bases. The germline CDR1 and CDR2 sequences are SQVTM and ANQGSEA. CDR3 sequence: CSARTGGTYGYTF. Written as DNA, the CDR3 is TGCAGCGCCCGGACTGGAGGGACCTATGGCTACACCTTC.

The rearrangement joins TRBV30 to TRBJ1-2; D gene ambiguous. This CDR3 is 15 amino acids long. Trimming took 2 bases from V and 1 from J, leaving 14 bases between them. In germline, CDR1 is GTSNPN, CDR2 SVGIG (reference sequence). The CDR3 DNA is TGTGCCTGGAGTAAAACGGATCGCTATAACTATGGCTACACCTTC. Residues: CAWSKTDRYNYGYTF.

This clone was found once. This chain links TRBV29-1 with TRBJ2-7, with 7 bases aligning to TRBD1. This CDR3 spans 14 amino acids. Germline CDR1 and CDR2: SQVTM and ANQGSEA. V shed 5 bases, J shed 5 bases, and the junction held 12 bases outside the gene matches. CDR3 nucleotides: TGCAGCGTTCTTCAGGGGGAGCTGATGGACGAGCAGTACTTC. The encoded protein is CSVLQGELMDEQYF.

The V and J genes are TRBV4-1 and TRBJ2-7; TRBD2 aligns across 9 bases. The J segment lost 5 bases and the V segment lost 4 bases, leaving 6 bases of the junction unmatched. The CDR3 is 14 residues long. Germline CDR1 MGHRA, CDR2 YSYEKL. CDR3 in DNA: TGCGCCAGCAGCCGATTGGCGGGAGGGGACGAGCAGTACTTC. Translated, it gives CASSRLAGGDEQYF.

CDR3: CASSSSGSYNEQFF. CDR3 sequence (DNA): TGTGCCAGCAGTTCTAGCGGGAGTTACAATGAGCAGTTCTTC. The V gene is TRBV27, the J gene TRBJ2-1; TRBD2 matches at 10 bases. CDR1 and CDR2 from the germline V gene are MNHEY and SMNVEV (reference sequence). V lost 4 bases and J lost 4; bases outside the gene matches: 1. This CDR3 has 14 amino acids.

As regards this clone: Other DNA sequences in the same sample also yield this CDR3. The chain recombines TRBV6-1 with TRBJ2-7; D remains unclear. The CDR3 sequence is 10 residues long. V lost 7 bases, J lost 4 bases, and 5 bases lay in between. Germline V lookup: CDR1 MNHNS, CDR2 SASEGT. The CDR3: CASTGYEQYF. CDR3 DNA sequence: TGTGCCAGCACCGGTTACGAGCAGTACTTC.

The chain couples TRBV28 to TRBJ2-3; D possibly corresponds to TRBD1 (5 bases). Germline V gene data show CDR1 as MDHEN and CDR2 as SYDVKM. CDR3 size: 15 residues. V was shortened by 3 bases and J by 0 bases, with 10 bases between the two germline ends. Here the CDR3 reads CASSLGQRSTDTQYF. As DNA, the CDR3 is TGTGCCAGCAGTTTGGGGCAACGTAGCACAGATACGCAGTATTTT.

This clone has only a few counts. The chain couples TRBV7-9 to TRBJ2-2; D not resolved. The V gene's germline CDR1 is SEHNR and CDR2 FQNEAQ (reference sequence). This CDR3 comprises 15 residues. V was trimmed by 8 bases and J by 0 bases, leaving 13 bases between them. CDR3 loop: CASQLIRPNTGELFF. As DNA, the CDR3 is TGTGCCAGCCAGCTGATTAGGCCGAACACCGGGGAGCTGTTTTTT.

The chain combines TRBV19 with TRBJ2-7, with a weak D call TRBD1 (6 bases). The V gene lost 5 bases and the J gene lost 6 bases, with 14 bases spanning the gap. This CDR3 spans 13 amino acids. Germline V gene lookup returns CDR1 LNHDA and CDR2 SQIVND (reference sequence). CDR3 DNA: TGTGCCAGTAGTCCCGGGCCCAGGGGCGAGCAGTACTTC. Amino acids: CASSPGPRGEQYF.

V is TRBV7-9 and J is TRBJ2-2; perhaps TRBD1 as D (5 bases). This CDR3 region has 16 residues. V was trimmed by 5 bases and J by 1 base, leaving 14 bases between them. CDR1 is SEHNR, CDR2 FQNEAQ, per germline (reference sequence). The CDR3 loop is CASSLPITGNTGELFF. The DNA of the CDR3 is TGTGCCAGCAGCCTCCCTATTACAGGGAACACCGGGGAGCTGTTTTTT.

A note on this clone: This CDR3 is also generated by other DNA sequences in the sample. CDR3 DNA: TGTGCCAGCAGCTTCGGAGCGTCCTACGAGCAGTACTTC. This sequence encodes CASSFGASYEQYF. The J gene is TRBJ2-7, the V gene TRBV7-3, with D hard to call. V was cut by 3 bases and J by 1 base, with 7 bases left in between. The length of the CDR3 is 13 residues. The germline CDR1 and CDR2 sequences are SGHTA and FQGTGA.

This sequence joins TRBV2 and TRBJ2-7; D ambiguous. Per the germline V gene, CDR1 is SNHLY and CDR2 is FYNNEI. The CDR3 is made up of 14 amino acids. V gave up 4 bases and J gave up 0 bases, with 10 bases separating them. CDR3 nucleotide sequence: TGTGCCAGCAGTGCGGCAGGTAACTCCTACGAGCAGTACTTC. It specifies CASSAAGNSYEQYF.

This clone has more than one count but fewer than ten. The V gene is TRBV2, the J gene TRBJ1-1; D is undetermined. V was trimmed by 8 bases and J by 1 base, leaving 8 bases between them. Germline V gene sequence: CDR1 SNHLY, CDR2 FYNNEI. CDR3 size: 12 residues. The CDR3 is CASRRGNTEAFF. The CDR3 DNA is TGTGCCAGCCGCCGGGGGAACACTGAAGCTTTCTTT.

The genes are TRBV2 and TRBJ2-7; possible D gene TRBD1, 6 bases. Per the germline V gene, CDR1 is SNHLY and CDR2 is FYNNEI. The CDR3 length is 15 residues. Trimming took off 5 bases at V and 0 bases at J, with 14 bases between the two ends. The CDR3 spells CASSPGQQYSYEQYF. The CDR3 DNA reads as TGTGCCAGCAGTCCAGGACAGCAGTACTCCTACGAGCAGTACTTC.

V usage is TRBV27 and J usage is TRBJ1-2; no clear D gene. Trimming pared 2 bases from V and 9 bases from J, leaving 13 bases between. The CDR3 contains 13 residues. The germline V gene has CDR1 MNHEY and CDR2 SMNVEV (reference sequence). The CDR3, as DNA: TGTGCCAGCAGTTTAAGTTTAGTGGGGAGCTACACCTTC. Translated, it gives CASSLSLVGSYTF.

This chain links TRBV30 with TRBJ1-1, with a tentative D call TRBD1 (5 bases). V gave up 0 bases and J gave up 5 bases, with 19 bases separating them. There are 16 residues in the CDR3. Germline CDR1 GTSNPN, CDR2 SVGIG (reference sequence). The DNA of the CDR3 is TGTGCCTGGAGTGTATTTGGGGCAGGGTTTAGGACTGAAGCTTTCTTT. It is translated as CAWSVFGAGFRTEAFF.

The CDR3 loop is CSVVEAGSYEQYF. The CDR3 DNA reads as TGCAGCGTTGTCGAAGCGGGAAGCTACGAGCAGTACTTC. This chain uses TRBV29-1 with TRBJ2-7; 7 bases map to TRBD2. Germline V gene lookup returns CDR1 SQVTM and CDR2 ANQGSEA. The J segment lost 3 bases and the V segment lost 4 bases, leaving 6 bases of the junction unmatched. There are 13 residues in the CDR3.

V usage is TRBV29-1 and J usage is TRBJ2-1, with 8 bases matching TRBD2. CDR1 is SQVTM and CDR2 is ANQGSEA in the germline V gene. V was pared by 4 bases and J by 4 bases, with 6 bases of the junction left unmatched. This CDR3 has 14 amino acids. Here the CDR3 DNA reads TGCAGCGTTGGTTCCACTAGCGGATACAATGAGCAGTTCTTC. Protein product: CSVGSTSGYNEQFF.

This chain connects TRBV13 to TRBJ2-1; D is unclear. V was clipped by 5 bases and J by 8 bases, with 7 bases between them. The CDR3 runs to 11 residues. Germline loops: CDR1 PRHDT, CDR2 FYEKMQ (reference sequence). The CDR3 region has the DNA TGTGCCAGCAGCCAGTTGGATGAGCAGTTCTTC. Protein sequence: CASSQLDEQFF. Variable domain in full (rest from reference TRBV13 and TRBJ2-1): AAGVIQSPRHLIKEKRETATLKCYPIPRHDTVYWYQQGPGQDPQFLISFYEKMQSDKGSIPDRFSAQQFSDYHSELNMSSLELGDSALYFCASSQLDEQFFGPGTRLTVL.

This chain links TRBV27 with TRBJ2-7, with TRBD1 matching 7 bases. This CDR3 region has 15 residues. Germline lookup yields CDR1 MNHEY and CDR2 SMNVEV (reference sequence). The J segment lost 0 bases and the V segment lost 3 bases, leaving 5 bases of the junction unmatched. CDR3 in DNA: TGTGCCAGCAGTTTGCACCGACAGGGCTCCTACGAGCAGTACTTC. Protein: CASSLHRQGSYEQYF.

The chain links TRBV29-1 to TRBJ2-1; D call uncertain. The CDR3 sequence is 13 residues long. CDR1 is SQVTM, CDR2 ANQGSEA, per germline. The V and J ends lost 3 bases and 3 bases respectively, with 9 bases between them. CDR3 sequence: CSVDGESYNEQFF. The CDR3 DNA reads TGCAGCGTTGATGGAGAAAGCTACAATGAGCAGTTCTTC.

V usage is TRBV7-9 and J usage is TRBJ2-7, with 8 bases aligning to TRBD2. Trimming at V came to 5 bases and at J to 4 bases, leaving 10 bases not matched to a gene. This CDR3 is built from 15 residues. Per germline, CDR1 SEHNR and CDR2 FQNEAQ (reference sequence). The CDR3 region has the DNA TGTGCCAGCAGCCTGATAGCGGGGTCAAGTTACGAGCAGTACTTC. This gives the protein CASSLIAGSSYEQYF.